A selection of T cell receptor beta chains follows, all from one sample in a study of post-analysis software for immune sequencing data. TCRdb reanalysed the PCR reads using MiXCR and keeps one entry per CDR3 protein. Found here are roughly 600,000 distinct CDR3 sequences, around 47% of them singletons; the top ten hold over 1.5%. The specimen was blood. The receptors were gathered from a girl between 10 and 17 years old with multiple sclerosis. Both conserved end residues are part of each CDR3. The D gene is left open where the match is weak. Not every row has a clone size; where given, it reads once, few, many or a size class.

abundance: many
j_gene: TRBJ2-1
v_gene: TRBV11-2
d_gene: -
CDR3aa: CASSFGSYNEQFF
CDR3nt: TGTGCCAGCAGCTTCGGGTCCTACAATGAGCAGTTCTTC

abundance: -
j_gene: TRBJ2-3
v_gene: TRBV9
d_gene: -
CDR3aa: CASSPLQITDTQYF
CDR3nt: TGTGCCAGCAGCCCCCTCCAGATCACAGATACGCAGTATTTT

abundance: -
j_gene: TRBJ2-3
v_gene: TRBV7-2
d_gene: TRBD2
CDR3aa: CASSPSSGRVIHTQYF
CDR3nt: TGTGCCAGCAGCCCCAGTAGCGGGAGGGTAATACATACGCAGTATTTT

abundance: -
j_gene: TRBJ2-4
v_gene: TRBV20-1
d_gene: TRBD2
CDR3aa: CSAGRVGGVAKNIQYF
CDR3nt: TGCAGTGCGGGGAGGGTTGGTGGGGTAGCCAAAAACATTCAGTACTTC

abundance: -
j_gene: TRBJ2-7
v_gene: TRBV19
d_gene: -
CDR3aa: CASSIEYAGAHEQYF
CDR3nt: TGTGCCAGTAGTATAGAGTATGCGGGGGCCCACGAGCAGTACTTC

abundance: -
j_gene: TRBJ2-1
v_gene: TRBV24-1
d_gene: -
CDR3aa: CATSEDTDYNEQFF
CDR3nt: TGTGCCACCAGTGAAGATACAGATTACAATGAGCAGTTCTTC

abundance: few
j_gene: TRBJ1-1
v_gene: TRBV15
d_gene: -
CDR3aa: CATSRDRANTEAFF
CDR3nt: TGTGCCACCAGCAGAGATCGGGCGAACACTGAAGCTTTCTTT

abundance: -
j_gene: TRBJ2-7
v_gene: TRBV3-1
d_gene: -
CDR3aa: CASSQGWGGGAYEQYF
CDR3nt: TGTGCCAGCAGCCAAGGCTGGGGCGGAGGAGCCTACGAGCAGTACTTC

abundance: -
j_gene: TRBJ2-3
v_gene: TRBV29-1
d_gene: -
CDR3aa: CSVAKGNGPSTDTQYF
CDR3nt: TGCAGCGTGGCCAAGGGTAACGGACCCAGCACAGATACGCAGTATTTT

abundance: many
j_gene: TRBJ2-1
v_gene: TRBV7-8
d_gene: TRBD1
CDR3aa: CASSPRTGDNEQFF
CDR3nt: TGTGCCAGCAGCCCTCGGACAGGGGACAATGAGCAGTTCTTC

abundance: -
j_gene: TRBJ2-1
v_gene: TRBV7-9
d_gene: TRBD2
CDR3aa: CASSLLLTAGVGYNEQFF
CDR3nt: TGTGCCAGCAGCTTATTACTCACAGCGGGAGTAGGCTACAATGAGCAGTTCTTC

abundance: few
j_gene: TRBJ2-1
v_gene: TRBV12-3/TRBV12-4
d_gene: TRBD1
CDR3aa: CASRKQGATHNEQFF
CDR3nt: TGTGCCAGCAGAAAACAGGGGGCAACCCACAATGAGCAGTTCTTC

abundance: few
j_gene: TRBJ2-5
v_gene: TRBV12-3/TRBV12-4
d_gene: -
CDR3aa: CASSLGPSTETQYF
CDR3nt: TGTGCCAGCAGTTTAGGCCCTAGCACGGAGACCCAGTACTTC

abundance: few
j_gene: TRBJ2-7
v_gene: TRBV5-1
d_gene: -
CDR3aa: CASSLGGTPVEQYF
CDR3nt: TGCGCCAGCAGCTTGGGAGGGACCCCTGTCGAGCAGTACTTC

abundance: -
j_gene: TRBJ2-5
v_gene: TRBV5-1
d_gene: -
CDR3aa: CASSLESTRETQYF
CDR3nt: TGCGCCAGCAGCTTAGAGTCGACTAGAGAGACCCAGTACTTC

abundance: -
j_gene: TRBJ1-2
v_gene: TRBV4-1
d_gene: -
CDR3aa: CASSPNPGARYGYTF
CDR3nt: TGCGCCAGCAGCCCAAACCCAGGGGCTCGATATGGCTACACCTTC

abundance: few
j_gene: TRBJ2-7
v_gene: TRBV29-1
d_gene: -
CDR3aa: CSARQGTGSYEQYF
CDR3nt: TGCAGCGCTCGCCAAGGGACGGGCTCCTACGAGCAGTACTTC

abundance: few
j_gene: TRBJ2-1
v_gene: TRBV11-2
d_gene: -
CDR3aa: CASSLAPKSGFQRGEQFF
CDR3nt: TGTGCCAGCAGCTTAGCTCCTAAATCGGGATTTCAACGTGGTGAGCAGTTCTTC

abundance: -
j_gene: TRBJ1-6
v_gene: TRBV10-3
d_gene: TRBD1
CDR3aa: CAARQGGSPLHF
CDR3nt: TGTGCCGCCCGACAGGGTGGTTCACCCCTCCACTTT

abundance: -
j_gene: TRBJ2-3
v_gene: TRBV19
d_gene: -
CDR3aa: CASSIALTVNTQYF
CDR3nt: TGTGCCAGTAGTATAGCCTTGACCGTAAATACGCAGTATTTT

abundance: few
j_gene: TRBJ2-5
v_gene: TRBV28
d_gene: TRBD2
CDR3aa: CASSKGLAGETQYF
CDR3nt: TGTGCCAGCAGTAAGGGACTAGCGGGAGAGACCCAGTACTTC

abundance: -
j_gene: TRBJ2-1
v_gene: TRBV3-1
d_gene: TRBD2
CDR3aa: CASSQMTSGSNEQFF
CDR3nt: TGTGCCAGCAGCCAAATGACTAGCGGGAGTAATGAGCAGTTCTTC

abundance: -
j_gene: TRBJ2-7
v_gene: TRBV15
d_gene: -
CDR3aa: CATSTAYSTYEQYF
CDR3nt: TGTGCCACCAGCACCGCCTATTCTACCTACGAGCAGTACTTC

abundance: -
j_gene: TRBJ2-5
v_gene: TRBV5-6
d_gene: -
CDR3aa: CASSFFYRTIQETQYF
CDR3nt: TGTGCCAGCAGCTTCTTCTACCGGACCATCCAAGAGACCCAGTACTTC

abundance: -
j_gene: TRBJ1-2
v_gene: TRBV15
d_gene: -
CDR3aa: CATSREIGGYTF
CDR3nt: TGTGCCACCAGCAGAGAAATAGGTGGCTACACCTTC

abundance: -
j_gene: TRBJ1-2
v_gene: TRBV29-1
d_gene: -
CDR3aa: CSVQGANYGYTF
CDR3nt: TGCAGCGTTCAGGGAGCCAACTATGGCTACACCTTC

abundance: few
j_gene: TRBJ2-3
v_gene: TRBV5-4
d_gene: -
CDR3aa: CASSPGVGSGTQYF
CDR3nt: TGTGCCAGCAGCCCGGGAGTAGGGTCGGGGACGCAGTATTTT

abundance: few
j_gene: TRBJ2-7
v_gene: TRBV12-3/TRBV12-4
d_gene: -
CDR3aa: CASSFRDPVSYEQYF
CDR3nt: TGTGCCAGCAGTTTCCGGGACCCGGTCTCCTACGAGCAGTACTTC

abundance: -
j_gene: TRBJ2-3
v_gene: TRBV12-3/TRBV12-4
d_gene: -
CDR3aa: CASSLRTVEDTQYF
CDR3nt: TGTGCCAGCAGTTTACGGACAGTAGAAGATACGCAGTATTTT

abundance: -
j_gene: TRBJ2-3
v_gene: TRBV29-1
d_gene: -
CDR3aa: CSVEDGTGRGSDTQYF
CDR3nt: TGCAGCGTTGAAGATGGGACCGGGAGAGGATCAGATACGCAGTATTTT

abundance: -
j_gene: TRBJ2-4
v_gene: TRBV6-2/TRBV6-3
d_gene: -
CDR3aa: CASSGDRPLAKNIQYF
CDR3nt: TGTGCCAGCAGTGGAGACAGGCCCTTAGCCAAAAACATTCAGTACTTC

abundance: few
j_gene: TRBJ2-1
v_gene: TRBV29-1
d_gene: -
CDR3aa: CPNIRGIEQFF
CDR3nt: TGCCCCAACATTCGGGGCATTGAGCAGTTCTTC

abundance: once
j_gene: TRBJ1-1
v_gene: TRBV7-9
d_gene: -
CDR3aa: CASSSRENTEAFF
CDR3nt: TGTGCCAGCAGCTCCCGGGAGAACACTGAAGCTTTCTTT

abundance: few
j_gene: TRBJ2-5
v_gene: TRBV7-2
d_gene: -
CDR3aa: CASSLQRGETQYF
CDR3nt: TGTGCCAGCAGCTTACAGAGGGGAGAGACCCAGTACTTC

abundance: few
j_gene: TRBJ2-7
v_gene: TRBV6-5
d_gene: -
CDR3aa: CASSYTGVEDEQYF
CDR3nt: TGTGCCAGCAGTTACACGGGCGTAGAAGACGAGCAGTACTTC

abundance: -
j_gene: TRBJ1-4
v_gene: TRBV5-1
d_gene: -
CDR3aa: CASSLGRASLSTNEKLFF
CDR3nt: TGCGCCAGCAGCTTGGGCAGGGCGAGCCTATCAACTAATGAAAAACTGTTTTTT

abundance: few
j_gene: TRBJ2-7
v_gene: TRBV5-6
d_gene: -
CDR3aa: CASSLVSDRYEQYF
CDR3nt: TGTGCCAGCAGCTTGGTTAGTGACAGATACGAGCAGTACTTC

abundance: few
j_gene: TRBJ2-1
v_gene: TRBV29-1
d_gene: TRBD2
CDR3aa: CSVGLAGFYNEQFF
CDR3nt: TGCAGCGTGGGACTAGCGGGATTCTACAATGAGCAGTTCTTC

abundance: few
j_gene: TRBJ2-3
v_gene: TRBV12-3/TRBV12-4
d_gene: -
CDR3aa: CASSFGGGTANTDTQYF
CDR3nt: TGTGCCAGCAGTTTCGGTGGCGGGACGGCGAACACAGATACGCAGTATTTT

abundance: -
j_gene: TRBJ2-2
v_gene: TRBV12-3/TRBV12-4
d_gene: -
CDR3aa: CASSEIAGELFF
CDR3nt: TGTGCCAGCAGTGAAATAGCCGGGGAGCTGTTTTTT

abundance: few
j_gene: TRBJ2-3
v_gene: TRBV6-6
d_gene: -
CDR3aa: CASSQREAQYF
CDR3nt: TGTGCCAGCAGTCAACGAGAAGCGCAGTATTTT

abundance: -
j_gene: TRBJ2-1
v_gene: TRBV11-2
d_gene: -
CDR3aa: CASSFSAHNEQFF
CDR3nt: TGTGCCAGCAGCTTTAGTGCCCACAATGAGCAGTTCTTC

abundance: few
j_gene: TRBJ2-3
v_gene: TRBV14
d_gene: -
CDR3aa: CASSQAGPADTQYF
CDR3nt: TGTGCCAGCAGCCAAGCGGGGCCGGCAGATACGCAGTATTTT

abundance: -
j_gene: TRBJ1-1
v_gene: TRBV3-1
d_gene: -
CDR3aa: CASSRPLGTAATEAFF
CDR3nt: TGTGCCAGCAGCCGACCACTCGGGACGGCCGCCACTGAAGCTTTCTTT

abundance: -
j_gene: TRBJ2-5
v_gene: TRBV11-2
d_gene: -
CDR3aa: CASSPLGQETQYF
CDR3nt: TGTGCCAGCAGCCCATTGGGCCAAGAGACCCAGTACTTC

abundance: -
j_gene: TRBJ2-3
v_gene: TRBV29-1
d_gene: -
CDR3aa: CSVDRGGRTDTQYF
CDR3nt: TGCAGCGTTGACAGGGGAGGAAGAACAGATACGCAGTATTTT

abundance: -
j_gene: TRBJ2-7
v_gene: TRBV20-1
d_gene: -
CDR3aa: CSARAGPRDYEQYF
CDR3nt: TGCAGTGCTAGGGCGGGCCCTAGGGACTACGAGCAGTACTTC

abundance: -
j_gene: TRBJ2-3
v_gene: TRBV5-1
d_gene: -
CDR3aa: CASSPDTNTDTQYF
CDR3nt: TGCGCCAGCAGCCCGGACACCAACACAGATACGCAGTATTTT

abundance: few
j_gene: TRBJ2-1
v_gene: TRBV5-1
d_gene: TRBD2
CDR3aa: CASSFSGAVEQFF
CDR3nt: TGCGCCAGCAGCTTTAGCGGGGCTGTTGAGCAGTTCTTC

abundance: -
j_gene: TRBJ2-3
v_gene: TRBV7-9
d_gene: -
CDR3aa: CASSSWDLGTDTQYF
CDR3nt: TGTGCCAGCAGCTCCTGGGACCTGGGCACAGATACGCAGTATTTT

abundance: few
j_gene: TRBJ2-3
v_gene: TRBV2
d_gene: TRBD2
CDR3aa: CASKERGLTDTQYF
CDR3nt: TGTGCCAGCAAGGAGCGGGGGCTCACAGATACGCAGTATTTT

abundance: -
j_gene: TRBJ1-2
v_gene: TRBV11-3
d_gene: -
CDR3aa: CASSSGDTGFNYGYTF
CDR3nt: TGTGCCAGCAGCTCCGGGGACACCGGTTTTAACTATGGCTACACCTTC

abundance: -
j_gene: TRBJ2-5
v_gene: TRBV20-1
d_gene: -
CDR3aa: CSARDEGGGGETQYF
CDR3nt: TGCAGTGCTAGAGACGAAGGAGGGGGAGGAGAGACCCAGTACTTC

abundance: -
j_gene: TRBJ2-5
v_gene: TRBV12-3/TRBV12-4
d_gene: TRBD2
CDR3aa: CASTRGLVEETQYF
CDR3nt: TGTGCCAGCACCCGGGGACTAGTCGAGGAGACCCAGTACTTC

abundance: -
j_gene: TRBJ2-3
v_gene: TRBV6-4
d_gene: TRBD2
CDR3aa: CASSDSTSPTRDTQYF
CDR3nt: TGTGCCAGCAGTGACTCGACTAGCCCTACTCGTGATACCCAGTATTTT

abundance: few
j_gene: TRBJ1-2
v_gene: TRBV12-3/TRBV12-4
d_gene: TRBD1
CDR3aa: CASSVSRDRVSNYGYTF
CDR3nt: TGTGCCAGCAGTGTCTCCCGGGACAGGGTTTCTAACTATGGCTACACCTTC

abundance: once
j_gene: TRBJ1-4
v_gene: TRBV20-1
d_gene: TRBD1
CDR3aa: CSANDRENEKLFF
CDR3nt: TGCAGTGCTAACGACAGGGAGAATGAAAAACTGTTTTTT

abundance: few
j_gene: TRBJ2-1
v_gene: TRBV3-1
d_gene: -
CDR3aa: CASSFRDTSNEQFF
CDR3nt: TGTGCCAGCAGCTTCCGGGACACCTCCAATGAGCAGTTCTTC

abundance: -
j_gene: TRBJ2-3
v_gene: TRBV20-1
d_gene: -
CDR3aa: CSASDRAGGTDTQYF
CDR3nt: TGCAGTGCTAGCGACAGGGCGGGGGGCACAGATACGCAGTATTTT

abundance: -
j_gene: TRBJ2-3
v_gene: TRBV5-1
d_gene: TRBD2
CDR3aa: CASSFGGSKVDTQYF
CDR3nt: TGCGCCAGCAGCTTCGGCGGGAGTAAGGTAGATACGCAGTATTTT